The text below deals with one TCR beta chain. In its sample, this clonotype was seen many times. The target of this receptor is not known. Base qualities were left out, and no much larger clone turns up one base away. These data are taken from a study of identical twins (dated by TCRdb to 2016 to 2017). Concerning the study at large: To test whether fetal clonotypes persist, this study deep-sequenced TCR alpha and beta repertoires from monozygotic twins, from unrelated adults of various ages, and from cord blood. To rule out contamination, the twin experiments were replicated at different times with different library preparation protocols.

Only healthy Caucasian donors were included. Miltenyi CD45RO+ enrichment and human naive T-cell isolation kits were used to isolate memory (CD45RO+) and naive T cells from PBMC. The full study reports these points: Fewer insertions were carried by abundant cord blood beta clonotypes; a weaker similar trend was observed in young adult naive repertoires, while no such trend was observed in memory repertoires. Out-of-frame TCR alpha sharing in monozygotic twins was systematically underestimated by recombination models, whereas sharing between unrelated individuals was in agreement with the recombination models. Conclusions relied on cross-sectional statistical analysis, since the same donors could not be followed over many years. Compared with coincidental sharing between unrelated individuals, an excess of low generation-probability sequences was observed among out-of-frame TCR alpha sequences shared between twins. Zero-insertion analyses could be partly confounded by invariant T cells such as MAIT and iNKT, although diverse VJ usage argued against such confounding for most clonotypes. Excess twin sharing in beta out-of-frame sequences was weaker because fewer shared sequences lowered the signal-to-noise ratio.

Receptors were amplified or captured by 5' RACE. The sequencer was an Illumina HiSeq 2000. A universal primer binding site was introduced by template switching, and a unique molecular identifier was present in the final cDNA, enabling accurate counting of TCR cDNA molecules. Specific primers in the conserved constant-segment region were used to synthesize first-strand cDNA for TCR alpha and beta chains. Each cDNA library was double barcoded, with a SMART-Mk sample barcode plus Illumina barcodes, to control for contamination. Two successive PCR steps introduced TruSeq adapter sequences along with Illumina sample barcodes. Sequencing of the TCR alpha and beta cDNA libraries was done on the Illumina HiSeq platform using custom primers. Processing in the source paper ran as follows. Unique molecular identifiers were extracted from raw reads with MiGEC, and CDR3 positions were determined with MiXCR. For each individual, recombination models were inferred using an EM algorithm with the repgenHMM and IGoR tools. Shared clonotype analysis was performed with the tcR package in R, normalizing sharing by the product of cloneset sizes. Out-of-frame nonproductive sequences were analyzed to study raw recombination free of thymic and clonal selection effects. TCRdb applied fastp at Q25 and MiXCR to the public reads, then kept only in-frame beta chains. One record per CDR3 amino acid sequence lists the most common genes and DNA. The V and J calls and clone size are TCRdb's, not the authors'. This sample is represented by about 240,000 distinct CDR3 sequences; over 9.5% of them were singletons. More than 8.5% of the sample lies in the top ten.

The sequenced sample was memory T cells sorted from blood. Taken with the paper, the label for cell subset or site translates to: CD45RO+ enriched T cells. The TCR comes from a man aged 50-59 years in good health.

The base sequence is TGCGCCAGCAGCGCTGGACTAGCGGGCGCCTACGAGCAGTACTTC. This gives the protein CASSAGLAGAYEQYF. The chain links TRBV5-1 with TRBJ2-7; a stretch of 11 junction bases matches TRBD2. The germline V gene provides CDR1 SGHRS and CDR2 YFSETQ. Germline trimming: 4 bases from V, 2 bases from J; junction bases outside gene matches: 5. CDR3 length: 15 amino acids, cysteine to phenylalanine. The entry retains the CDR3 DNA only, 45 bases that are in frame from base 1.